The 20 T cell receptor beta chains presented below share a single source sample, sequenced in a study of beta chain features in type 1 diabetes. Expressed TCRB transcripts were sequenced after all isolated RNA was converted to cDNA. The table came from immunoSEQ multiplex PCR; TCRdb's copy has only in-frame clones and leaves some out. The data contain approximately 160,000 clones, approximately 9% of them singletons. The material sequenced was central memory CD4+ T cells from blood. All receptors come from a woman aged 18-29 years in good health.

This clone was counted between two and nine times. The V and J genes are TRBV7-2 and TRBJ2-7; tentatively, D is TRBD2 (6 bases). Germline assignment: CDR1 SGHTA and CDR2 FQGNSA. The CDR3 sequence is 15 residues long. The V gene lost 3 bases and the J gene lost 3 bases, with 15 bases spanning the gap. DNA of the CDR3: TGTGCCAGCAGCTTCAGGAGGGCGCGGGACTACGAGCAGTACTTC. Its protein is CASSFRRARDYEQYF.

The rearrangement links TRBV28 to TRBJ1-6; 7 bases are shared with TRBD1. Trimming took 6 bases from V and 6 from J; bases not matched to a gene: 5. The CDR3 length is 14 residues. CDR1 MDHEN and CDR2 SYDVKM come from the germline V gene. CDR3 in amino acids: CASSSGQLNSPLHF. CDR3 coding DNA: TGTGCCAGCAGCTCGGGACAGCTTAATTCACCCCTCCACTTT.

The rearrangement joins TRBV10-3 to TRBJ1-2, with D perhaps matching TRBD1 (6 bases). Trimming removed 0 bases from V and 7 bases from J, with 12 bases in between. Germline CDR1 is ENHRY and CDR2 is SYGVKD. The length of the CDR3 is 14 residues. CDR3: CAISESGGRLGYTF. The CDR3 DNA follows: TGTGCCATCAGTGAGTCGGGGGGGCGACTTGGCTACACCTTC.

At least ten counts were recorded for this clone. The CDR3 sequence is CSAVGANGNQPQHF. The CDR3 nucleotides are TGCAGTGCTGTGGGGGCAAACGGCAATCAGCCCCAGCATTTT. The chain is built from TRBV29-1 and TRBJ1-5, with D perhaps matching TRBD1 (6 bases). Germline-derived CDR1 and CDR2 are SQVTM and ANQGSEA. The CDR3 totals 14 residues.

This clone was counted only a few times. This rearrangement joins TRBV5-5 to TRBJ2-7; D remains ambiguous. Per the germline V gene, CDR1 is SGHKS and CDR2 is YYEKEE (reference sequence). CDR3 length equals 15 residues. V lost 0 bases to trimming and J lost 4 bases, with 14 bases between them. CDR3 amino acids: CASSLAHQSFYEQYF. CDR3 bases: TGTGCCAGCAGCTTGGCCCACCAGTCTTTTTACGAGCAGTACTTC.

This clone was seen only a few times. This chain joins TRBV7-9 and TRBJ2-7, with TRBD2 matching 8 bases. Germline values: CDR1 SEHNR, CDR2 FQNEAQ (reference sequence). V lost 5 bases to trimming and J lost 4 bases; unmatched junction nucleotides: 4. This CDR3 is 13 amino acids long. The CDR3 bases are TGTGCCAGCAGCGTCAGCGGGGGATACGAGCAGTACTTC. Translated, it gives CASSVSGGYEQYF.

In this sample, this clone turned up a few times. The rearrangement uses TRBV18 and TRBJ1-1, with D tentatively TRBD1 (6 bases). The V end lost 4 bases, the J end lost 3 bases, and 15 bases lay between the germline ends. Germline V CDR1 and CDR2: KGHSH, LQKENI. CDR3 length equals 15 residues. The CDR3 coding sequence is TGTGCCAGCTCACTCGCTCAGGGGATGTACACTGAAGCTTTCTTT. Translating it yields CASSLAQGMYTEAFF.

The CDR3 nucleotides read TGTGCCAGTAGTATGCGACAGCCGAACACTGAAGCTTTCTTT. Its translation: CASSMRQPNTEAFF. This chain joins TRBV19 and TRBJ1-1; D may be TRBD1 (5 bases). The CDR3 is 14 residues long. Germline lookup yields CDR1 LNHDA and CDR2 SQIVND (reference sequence). With 3 bases removed from V and 1 base from J, the gap between germline ends came to 9 bases.

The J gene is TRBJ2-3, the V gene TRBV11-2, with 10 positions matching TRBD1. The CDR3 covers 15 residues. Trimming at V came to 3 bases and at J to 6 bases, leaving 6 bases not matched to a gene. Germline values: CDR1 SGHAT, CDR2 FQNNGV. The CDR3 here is CASSLDRGSADTQYF. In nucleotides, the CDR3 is TGTGCCAGCAGCTTGGACAGGGGGTCCGCTGATACGCAGTATTTT.

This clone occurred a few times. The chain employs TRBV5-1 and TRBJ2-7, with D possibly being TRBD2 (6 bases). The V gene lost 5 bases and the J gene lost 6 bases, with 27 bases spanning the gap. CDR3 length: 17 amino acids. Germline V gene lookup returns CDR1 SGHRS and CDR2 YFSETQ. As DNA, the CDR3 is TGCGCCAGCAGACCCTCCCGGGAGAAGAAGATCTCGGGCGAGCAGTACTTC. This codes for CASRPSREKKISGEQYF.

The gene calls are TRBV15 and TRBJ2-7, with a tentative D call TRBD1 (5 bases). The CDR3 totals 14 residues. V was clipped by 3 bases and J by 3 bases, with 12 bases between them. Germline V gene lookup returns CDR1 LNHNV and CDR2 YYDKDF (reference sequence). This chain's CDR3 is CATSSPGGHYEQYF. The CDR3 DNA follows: TGTGCCACCAGCAGCCCTGGCGGACACTACGAGCAGTACTTC.

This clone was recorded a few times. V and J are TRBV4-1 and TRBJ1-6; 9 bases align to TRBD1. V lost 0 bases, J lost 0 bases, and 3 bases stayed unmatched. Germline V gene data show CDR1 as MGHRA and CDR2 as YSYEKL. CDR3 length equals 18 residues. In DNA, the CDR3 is TGCGCCAGCAGCCAAGAGGGACAGGGACCCTCCTATAATTCACCCCTCCACTTT. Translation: CASSQEGQGPSYNSPLHF.

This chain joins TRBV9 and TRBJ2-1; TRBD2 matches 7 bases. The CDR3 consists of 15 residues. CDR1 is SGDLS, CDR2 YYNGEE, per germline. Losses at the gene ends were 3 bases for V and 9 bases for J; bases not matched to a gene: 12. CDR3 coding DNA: TGTGCCAGCAGCGGGAGGACGGGAGGAACGGGTGAGCAGTTCTTC. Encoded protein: CASSGRTGGTGEQFF.

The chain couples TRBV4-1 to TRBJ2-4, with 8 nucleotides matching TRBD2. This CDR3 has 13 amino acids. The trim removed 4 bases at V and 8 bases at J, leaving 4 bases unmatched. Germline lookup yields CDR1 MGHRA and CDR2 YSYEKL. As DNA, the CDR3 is TGCGCCAGCAGCCGGACGGGAGGGGACATTCAGTACTTC. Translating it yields CASSRTGGDIQYF.

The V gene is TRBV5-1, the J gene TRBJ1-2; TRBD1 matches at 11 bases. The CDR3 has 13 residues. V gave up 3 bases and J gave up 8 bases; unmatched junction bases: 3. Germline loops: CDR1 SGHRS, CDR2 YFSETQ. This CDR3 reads CASSSGTGGGYTF. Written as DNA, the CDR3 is TGCGCCAGCAGCTCCGGGACAGGGGGAGGCTACACCTTC. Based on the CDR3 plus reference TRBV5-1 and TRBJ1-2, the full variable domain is KAGVTQTPRYLIKTRGQQVTLSCSPISGHRSVSWYQQTPGQGLQFLFEYFSETQRNKGNFPGRFSGRQFSNSRSEMNVSTLELGDSALYLCASSSGTGGGYTFGSGTRLTVV.

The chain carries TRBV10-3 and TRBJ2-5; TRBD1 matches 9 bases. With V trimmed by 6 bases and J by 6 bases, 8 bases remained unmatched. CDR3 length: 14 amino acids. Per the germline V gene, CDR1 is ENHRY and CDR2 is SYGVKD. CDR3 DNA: TGTGCCATCAGCGAACAGGGGGCCGTAAAGACCCAGTACTTC. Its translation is CAISEQGAVKTQYF.

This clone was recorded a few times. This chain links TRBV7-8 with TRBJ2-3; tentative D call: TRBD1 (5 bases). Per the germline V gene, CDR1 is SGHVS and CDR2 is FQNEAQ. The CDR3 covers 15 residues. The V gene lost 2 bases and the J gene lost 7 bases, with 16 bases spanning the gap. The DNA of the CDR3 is TGTGCCAGCAGCTTAACTCACAGGTCCGGGTATACGCAGTATTTT. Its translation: CASSLTHRSGYTQYF. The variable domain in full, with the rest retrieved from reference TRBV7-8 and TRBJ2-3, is GAGVSQSPRYKVAKRGQDVALRCDPISGHVSLFWYQQALGQGPEFLTYFQNEAQLDKSGLPSDRFFAERPEGSVSTLKIQRTQQEDSAVYLCASSLTHRSGYTQYFGPGTRLTVL.

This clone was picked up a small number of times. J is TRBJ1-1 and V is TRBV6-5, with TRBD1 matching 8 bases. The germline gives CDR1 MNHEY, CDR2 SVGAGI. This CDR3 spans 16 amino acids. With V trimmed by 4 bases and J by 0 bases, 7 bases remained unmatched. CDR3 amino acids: CASSFRGRALNTEAFF. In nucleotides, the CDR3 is TGTGCCAGCAGTTTCAGGGGGCGCGCCTTGAACACTGAAGCTTTCTTT.

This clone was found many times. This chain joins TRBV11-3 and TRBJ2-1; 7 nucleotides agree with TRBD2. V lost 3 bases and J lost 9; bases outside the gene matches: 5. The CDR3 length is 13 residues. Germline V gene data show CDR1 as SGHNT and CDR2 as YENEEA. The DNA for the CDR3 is TGTGCCAGCAGCTTCTCGGGGGAGGGTGAGCAGTTCTTC. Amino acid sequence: CASSFSGEGEQFF.

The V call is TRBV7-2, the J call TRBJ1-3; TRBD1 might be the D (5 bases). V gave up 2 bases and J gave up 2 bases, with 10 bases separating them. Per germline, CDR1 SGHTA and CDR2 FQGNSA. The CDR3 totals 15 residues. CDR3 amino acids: CASSLSQGTGNTIYF. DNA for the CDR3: TGTGCCAGCAGCTTATCCCAGGGAACTGGAAACACCATATATTTT.